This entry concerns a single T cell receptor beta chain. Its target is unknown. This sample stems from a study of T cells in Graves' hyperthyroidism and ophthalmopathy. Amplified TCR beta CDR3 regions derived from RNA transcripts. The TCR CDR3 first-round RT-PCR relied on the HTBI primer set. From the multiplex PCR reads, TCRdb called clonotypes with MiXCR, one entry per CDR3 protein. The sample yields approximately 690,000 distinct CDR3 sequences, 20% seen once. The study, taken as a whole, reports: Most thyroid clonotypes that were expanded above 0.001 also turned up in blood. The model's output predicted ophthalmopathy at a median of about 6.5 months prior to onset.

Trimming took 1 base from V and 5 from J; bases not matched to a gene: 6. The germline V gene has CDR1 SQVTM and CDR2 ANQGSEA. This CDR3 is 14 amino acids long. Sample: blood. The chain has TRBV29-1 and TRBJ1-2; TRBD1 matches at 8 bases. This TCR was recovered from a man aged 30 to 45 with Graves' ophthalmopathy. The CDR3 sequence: CSVEGGWTGYGYTF. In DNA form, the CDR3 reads TGCAGCGTTGAAGGCGGGTGGACAGGGTATGGCTACACCTTC.